This T cell receptor beta chain was obtained from a study of cytomegalovirus exposure and HLA in healthy donors. CDR1 and CDR2 from the germline V gene are MNHEY and SVGAGI. This CDR3 region has 15 residues. Trimming removed 6 bases at V and 0 bases at J, with 13 bases between. The donors (healthy individuals) were bone marrow donors. The study's findings and limits: As confirmed in vitro, three CMV-associated chains were specific for CMV antigens.

This clone was observed a few times. Its target is unknown. The PCR employed 60 Vbeta primers together with 13 Jbeta primers. Using immunoSEQ multiplex PCR, the repertoire was profiled, and TCRdb retains in-frame clones only, with some absent. There are 100,000 to 150,000 clones in the sample; around 80% occur only once, and 1.8% lies in the top ten. The rearrangement uses TRBV6-5 and TRBJ2-3, with D perhaps matching TRBD2 (5 bases). This TCR derives from a woman between 45 and 65 years old in good health and CMV-seronegative. Sequencing was performed on PBMCs. CDR3 bases: TGTGCCAGCAGCGGTCTGGGCGGGAGCACAGATACGCAGTATTTT. It specifies CASSGLGGSTDTQYF.